One and the same sample provided the 4 T cell receptor beta chains below, sequenced in a study of blood T cell repertoires in COVID-19. Sequenced by immunoSEQ multiplex PCR; TCRdb stores in-frame clones only, minus some. The repertoire holds under 350,000 clones, with about 93% as singletons. Sequencing input: peripheral blood. The receptors were sampled from a woman aged 25 to 45 with COVID-19, enrolled during active disease.

The chain uses TRBV24-1 and TRBJ2-2, with TRBD1 as a possible D gene (6 bases). The CDR3 sequence is 15 residues long. The germline V gene has CDR1 KGHDR and CDR2 SFDVKD. V lost 4 bases to trimming and J lost 9 bases, with 17 bases between them. The CDR3 DNA is TGTGCCACCAGTGACAACTACAGGGAAGATCGGGAGCTGTTTTTT. This translates into CATSDNYREDRELFF.

This clone has just one count. The V and J genes are TRBV18 and TRBJ2-1, with 8 bases fitting TRBD2. V gave up 4 bases and J gave up 1 base; unmatched junction bases: 3. The CDR3 covers 15 residues. Germline CDR1 and CDR2: KGHSH and LQKENI. CDR3: CASSQAGVSYNEQFF. In DNA form, the CDR3 reads TGTGCCAGCTCACAAGCGGGAGTGTCCTACAATGAGCAGTTCTTC.

This chain joins TRBV5-4 and TRBJ2-7, with TRBD2 identical over 7 bases. Per the germline V gene, CDR1 is SGHNT and CDR2 is YYREEE (reference sequence). This CDR3 region has 13 residues. V trimming: 0 bases; J trimming: 6 bases; junction bases outside the gene matches: 3. Here the CDR3 DNA reads TGTGCCAGCAGCTTGGTGGGAGGGCGCGAGCAGTACTTC. Translation gives CASSLVGGREQYF.

The gene calls are TRBV7-9 and TRBJ1-5, with D uncertain. CDR3 length equals 13 residues. V was clipped by 4 bases and J by 5 bases, with 9 bases between them. CDR1 and CDR2 (germline): SEHNR, FQNEAQ (reference sequence). The CDR3 loop is CASSSVPYQPQHF. The DNA of the CDR3 is TGTGCCAGCAGCTCCGTCCCCTATCAGCCCCAGCATTTT.